A selection of T cell receptor beta chains follows, all from one sample in a study of shared clonotypes between healthy human individuals. TCRdb keeps only in-frame clones here, not all; method: immunoSEQ multiplex PCR. Altogether about a million clones are present, roughly 70% being singletons, with the ten largest covering approximately 1.5%. The sample comprised memory CD4+ T cells sorted from blood. Receptors originate from a man aged 18 to 30 in good health. Each CDR3 is given without its conserved first and last residue. The D gene is left open where the match is weak.

d_gene,v_gene,CDR3aa
.,TRBV27,ASSLYLGANEQF
TRBD2,TRBV5-1,ASSLGLALPYEQY
.,TRBV7-2,ASSSPPGGGSQPQH
.,TRBV27,ASSLSGINTGELF
.,TRBV28,ASSSDSLSTDTQY
TRBD1,TRBV10-3,AISERDRAGTYGYT
TRBD2,TRBV5-1,ASSLSPTSGGDEQY
.,TRBV6-5,ASRPIHEQY
.,TRBV2,ASRWTSNTGELF
.,TRBV9,ASSVAGAGAGNTIY
TRBD1,TRBV5-1,ASSLEGQGSAEQY
.,TRBV27,ASSLRGTDTQY
TRBD1,TRBV5-1,ASSLDGDSPYEQY
.,TRBV28,ASSSPEAQVSPLH
.,TRBV6-5,ATRENYGYT
.,TRBV9,ASSVVAIPGGDTQY
.,TRBV7-2,ASSSHRQGGELF
.,TRBV6-5,ASSPWGRGDEQF
.,TRBV5-1,ASSLGRVGRQETQY
TRBD1,TRBV5-1,ASSKGAGTDTQY
.,TRBV27,ASRWGLNTGELF
TRBD1,TRBV9,ASSPRGGQGSTGELF
.,TRBV5-1,ASSLVTGLSYNEQF
TRBD1,TRBV7-9,ASSFTGQGTQETQY
.,TRBV10-3,AIRGVMNTEAF
.,TRBV10-3,AISATGTHEQY
.,TRBV6-5,ASRPDMTSGELF
TRBD1,TRBV7-8,ASSLETGGSYNSPLH
TRBD2,TRBV2,ASAGLAWYEQY
TRBD2,TRBV7-2,ASSPQISGGLY
.,TRBV7-2,ASSLVGGGNSPLH
.,TRBV5-1,ASSLRVTENTGELF
.,TRBV4-1,ASSPLGATNEKLF
.,TRBV10-3,AISVGVLDGYT
TRBD1,TRBV7-2,ASSPGQGEEAF
.,TRBV30,AWSPSEYNEQF
TRBD1,TRBV6-6,ASSITGETEAF
TRBD1,TRBV28,ASSGQDNQPQH
.,TRBV30,ACTGGYPLNSPLH
.,TRBV4-3,ASRGREETQY
.,TRBV15,ATSRDPNTEAF
.,TRBV5-1,ASRSQVAGVDTQY
TRBD2,TRBV13,ASSGQLRPGGPDFGTYEQY
.,TRBV11-1,ASSPRSAGELF
.,TRBV30,VKPAETYEQY
TRBD1,TRBV7-2,ASRRQGGAGGQETQY
TRBD1,TRBV6-6,ASSSGTVAKNIQY
.,TRBV19,ASSDLRGVTEAF
TRBD2,TRBV5-6,ASSPGTSGRRANTGELF
TRBD1,TRBV6-1,ASSEDRGANEKLF
TRBD2,TRBV7-2,ASSHTSGNVQY
.,TRBV19,ASSTTYGGTSGNTIY
TRBD1,TRBV6-1,ASSEVFGQGWEKLF
.,TRBV7-2,ASSGRGDTQY
.,TRBV19,ASSPTGNTYGYT
.,TRBV7-2,ASSLERQSSYEQY
TRBD1,TRBV19,ASSGQVFSGANVLT
.,TRBV30,ACSGSYNEQF
.,TRBV4-1,ASSRLGTLDTQY